This TCR beta chain was sequenced in a study of shared clonotypes between healthy human individuals. Assay used: immunoSEQ multiplex PCR; TCRdb lists only in-frame clones, some missing. This sample has about 1.5 million clones; nearly 99% occur once, and the top ten carry 0.4% to 0.45%. Healthy adults negative for HIV, lacking recent acute infections or vaccinations, served as donors. A single count supports this clone. The sequence was obtained from a man aged 25 to 45 in good health. The sequencing input was naive CD4+ T cells sorted from blood. Subset defined: CD45RA+ positively selected.

CDR3 sequence (DNA): TGTGCCAGCAGCTTAGTGTTTCTTAGGCAGGGTGGCTACGAGCAGTACTTC. It encodes CASSLVFLRQGGYEQYF. The rearrangement joins TRBV11-2 to TRBJ2-7, with a weak D call TRBD1 (5 bases). Trimming cost V 1 base and J 3 bases, with 19 bases left between them. CDR1 is SGHAT and CDR2 is FQNNGV in the germline V gene. The CDR3 consists of 17 residues.